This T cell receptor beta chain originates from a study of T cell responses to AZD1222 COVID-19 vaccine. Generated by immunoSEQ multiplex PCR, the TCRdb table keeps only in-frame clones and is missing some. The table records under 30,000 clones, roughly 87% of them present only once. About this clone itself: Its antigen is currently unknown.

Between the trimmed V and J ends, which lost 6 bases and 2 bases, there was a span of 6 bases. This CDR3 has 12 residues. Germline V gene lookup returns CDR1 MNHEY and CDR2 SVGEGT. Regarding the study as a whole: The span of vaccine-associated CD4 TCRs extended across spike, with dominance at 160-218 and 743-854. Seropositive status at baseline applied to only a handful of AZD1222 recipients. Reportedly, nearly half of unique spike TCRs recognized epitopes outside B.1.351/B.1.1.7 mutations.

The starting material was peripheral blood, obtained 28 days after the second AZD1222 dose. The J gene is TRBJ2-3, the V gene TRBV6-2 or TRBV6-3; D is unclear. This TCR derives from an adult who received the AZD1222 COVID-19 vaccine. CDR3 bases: TGTGCCAGCAGCACTAACACAGATACGCAGTATTTT. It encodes CASSTNTDTQYF.